This T cell receptor (beta chain) was retrieved from a study of cytomegalovirus exposure and HLA in healthy donors. Comments on this clone: What it recognizes is unknown.

This CDR3 contains 14 residues. The study's findings and limits: Most TCR beta V segments were productive about 87% or about 30% of the time in an earlier analysis.

PCR was performed using 60 Vbeta and 13 Jbeta primers. Only in-frame clones appear in the TCRdb table, and some are missing; sequencing was by immunoSEQ multiplex PCR. The table records 140,000 to 150,000 clones, approximately 84% of them present only once. This clonotype was sampled from a woman aged 55-70 years in good health and CMV-seropositive. The chain combines TRBV21-1 with TRBJ2-1; TRBD2, the table's D call, lacks a check against the DNA. TRBV21-1 is recorded as a pseudogene. The specimen sequenced was PBMCs. CDR3 sequence (DNA): TGTGCCAGCTGGCCCCCGGGGAAGGTGAATGAGCAGTTCTTC. Translation gives CASWPPGKVNEQFF.